Each of the 27 T cell receptor beta chains below was sequenced from the same sample in a study of T cells in localized non-small cell lung cancer. Repertoires were generated with immunoSEQ multiplex PCR, while TCRdb's copy carries only in-frame clones and drops some. The sample holds fewer than 3,000 clones, around 25% seen once. This material consisted of lung tumor tissue, taken before any cancer treatment. These receptors were obtained from a female donor over 55 with stage I lung adenocarcinoma.

CDR3 nucleotides: TGCGCCAGCAGCTTGACTAGCGGGAAAGATACGCAGTATTTT. Protein sequence: CASSLTSGKDTQYF. The chain carries TRBV5-1 and TRBJ2-3; TRBD2 agrees at 10 bases. This CDR3 is 14 amino acids long. The V segment lost 1 base and the J segment 5 bases; nucleotides outside the gene matches: 1. The germline V gene encodes CDR1 SGHRS and CDR2 YFSETQ.

There are a few counts of this clone. The V and J genes are TRBV28 and TRBJ2-2; D gene ambiguous. Germline-derived CDR1 and CDR2 are MDHEN and SYDVKM. The V and J ends lost 5 bases and 5 bases respectively, with 15 bases between them. This CDR3 spans 15 amino acids. CDR3 protein: CASSGVVAITGELFF. The CDR3 nucleotides read TGTGCCAGCAGTGGAGTGGTTGCCATAACCGGGGAGCTGTTTTTT.

By sample fraction, this clone is medium-sized. This chain uses TRBV6-8 with TRBJ2-7, with D possibly being TRBD2 (5 bases). The CDR3 is made up of 15 amino acids. CDR1 MNHGY and CDR2 SAAAGT come from the germline V gene. V was clipped by 6 bases and J by 6 bases, with 21 bases between them. The chain's CDR3 is CASRDWGRMFSEQYF. CDR3 nucleotide sequence: TGTGCCAGCAGGGACTGGGGAAGGATGTTTAGCGAGCAGTACTTC.

In the case of this clone: Compared with germline, one end of the junction differs, possibly owing to a read error. The genes are TRBV6-8 and TRBJ2-7, with 7 bases fitting TRBD1. Looked up from germline, CDR1 is MNHGY and CDR2 is SAAAGT. The CDR3 runs 13 residues. DNA of the CDR3: TGTGCCATCAGTTGGGGGACAGATCACGAGCAGTACTTC. It translates to CAISWGTDHEQYF.

By its share, this clone is large (0.1 to 1%). The CDR3 region is CARSLAFRGYSGNTIYF. DNA for the CDR3: TGTGCCAGAAGCTTGGCGTTTCGGGGATACTCTGGAAACACCATATATTTT. This chain links TRBV5-3 with TRBJ1-3; D gene ambiguous. TRBV5-3 is designated an ORF whose function remains uncertain. This CDR3 region has 17 residues. Trimming took 0 bases from V and 0 from J, leaving 13 bases between them.

V is TRBV18 and J is TRBJ2-3; 11 bases agree with TRBD2. The germline gives CDR1 KGHSH, CDR2 LQKENI. The trim removed 6 bases at V and 7 bases at J, leaving 12 bases unmatched. The CDR3 spans 16 residues. In DNA, the CDR3 is TGTGCCAGCTCGCTTAGACTAGCGGGGTTCATGTATACGCAGTATTTT. Translation: CASSLRLAGFMYTQYF. The variable domain in full, with the rest retrieved from reference TRBV18 and TRBJ2-3, is NAGVMQNPRHLVRRRGQEARLRCSPMKGHSHVYWYRQLPEEGLKFMVYLQKENIIDESGMPKERFSAEFPKEGPSILRIQQVVRGDSAAYFCASSLRLAGFMYTQYFGPGTRLTVL.

The genes are TRBV19 and TRBJ2-1; D remains unclear. Per germline, CDR1 LNHDA and CDR2 SQIVND (reference sequence). The CDR3 has 16 amino acids. Trimming removed 3 bases at V and 2 bases at J, with 14 bases between. Here the CDR3 reads CASSMGEWIAYNEQFF. CDR3 nucleotides: TGTGCCAGTAGTATGGGTGAGTGGATCGCCTACAATGAGCAGTTCTTC.

This clone was found a few times. V and J are TRBV11-3 and TRBJ2-2; a possible D gene is TRBD2 (5 bases). The germline V gene encodes CDR1 SGHNT and CDR2 YENEEA. CDR3 length equals 14 residues. V was clipped by 2 bases and J by 2 bases, with 6 bases between them. This chain's CDR3 is CASSLRTNTGELFF. The CDR3 DNA sequence: TGTGCCAGCAGCTTAAGGACTAACACCGGGGAGCTGTTTTTT.

This clone is medium-sized. The J gene is TRBJ2-3, the V gene TRBV9; no clear D. This CDR3 region has 13 residues. The ends were cut back, 6 bases at V and 6 bases at J, with 14 bases in the middle. CDR1 and CDR2 (germline): SGDLS, YYNGEE. CDR3 DNA sequence: TGTGCCAGCAAGCCCTCCGGTGCGGATACGCAGTATTTT. Translating it yields CASKPSGADTQYF.

This clone was detected a few times. V usage is TRBV6-8 and J usage is TRBJ1-1; no definite D call. Trimming took 3 bases from V and 3 from J, leaving 8 bases between them. Per germline, CDR1 MNHGY and CDR2 SAAAGT. The CDR3 is 13 amino acids. CDR3 protein: CASSYGEDTEAFF. CDR3 DNA sequence: TGTGCCAGCAGTTATGGGGAGGACACTGAAGCTTTCTTT.

The chain is built from TRBV6-8 and TRBJ2-7; tentative D call: TRBD2 (7 bases). CDR3 size: 15 residues. The germline V and J ends were trimmed by 7 bases and 5 bases, with 21 bases remaining between them. CDR1 and CDR2 from the germline V gene are MNHGY and SAAAGT. The CDR3 here is CASISFGGALNEQYF. The CDR3 DNA reads as TGTGCCAGCATAAGTTTTGGGGGGGCACTTAACGAGCAGTACTTC.

This clone was seen more than once but under ten times. The chain employs TRBV6-8 and TRBJ2-6, with TRBD2 as a possible D gene (5 bases). Trimming took off 5 bases at V and 0 bases at J, with 8 bases between the two ends. There are 15 residues in the CDR3. The germline CDR1 and CDR2 sequences are MNHGY and SAAAGT. The CDR3 DNA follows: TGTGCCAGCAGTGTCGGGGTCTCTGGGGCCAACGTCCTGACTTTC. Encoded protein: CASSVGVSGANVLTF.

This clone is termed medium-sized. The chain joins TRBV9 to TRBJ2-7; 8 bases line up with TRBD2. This CDR3 comprises 14 residues. With V trimmed by 3 bases and J by 2 bases, 4 bases remained unmatched. Germline values: CDR1 SGDLS, CDR2 YYNGEE. Here the CDR3 reads CASSAGTRAYEQYF. CDR3 DNA: TGTGCCAGCAGCGCCGGGACTAGAGCCTACGAGCAGTACTTC.

This clone was observed a few times. V usage is TRBV28 and J usage is TRBJ2-3; a possible D gene is TRBD2 (7 bases). CDR3 length equals 14 residues. With 6 bases removed from V and 2 bases from J, the gap between germline ends came to 12 bases. Per the germline V gene, CDR1 is MDHEN and CDR2 is SYDVKM. CDR3 region: CASRSAGATDTQYF. CDR3 DNA sequence: TGTGCCAGCAGATCGGCGGGGGCCACAGATACGCAGTATTTT.

This clone has a handful of counts. The rearrangement links TRBV15 to TRBJ2-1; perhaps TRBD2 as D (5 bases). Germline V gene sequence: CDR1 LNHNV, CDR2 YYDKDF (reference sequence). The V gene lost 0 bases and the J gene lost 3 bases, with 9 bases spanning the gap. The CDR3 totals 15 residues. The CDR3 loop is CATSRDREGYNEQFF. CDR3 DNA: TGTGCCACCAGCAGAGACCGGGAAGGCTACAATGAGCAGTTCTTC.

The genes are TRBV9 and TRBJ1-1; TRBD1 agrees at 7 bases. Germline assignment: CDR1 SGDLS and CDR2 YYNGEE. With V trimmed by 5 bases and J by 1 base, 5 bases remained unmatched. The CDR3 loop spans 14 amino acids. The CDR3 protein is CASRTNRGNTEAFF. The CDR3 DNA reads as TGTGCCAGCAGGACTAACAGGGGGAACACTGAAGCTTTCTTT.

This clone was seen more than once but under ten times. The genes are TRBV23-1 and TRBJ2-2; 8 positions match TRBD2. TRBV23-1 is recorded as an ORF, its role being uncertain. J lost 2 bases, V lost 0 bases, and 5 bases had no gene match. The CDR3 sequence is 17 residues long. CDR3 residues: CASSQSHGGANTGELFF. CDR3 in DNA: TGCGCCAGCAGTCAATCCCACGGGGGGGCTAACACCGGGGAGCTGTTTTTT.

The chain joins TRBV5-1 to TRBJ2-7, with TRBD2 identical over 8 bases. With V trimmed by 3 bases and J by 4 bases, 9 bases remained unmatched. In germline, CDR1 is SGHRS, CDR2 YFSETQ. The CDR3 extends over 15 amino acids. CDR3 nucleotides: TGCGCCAGCAGCTGGGGGAGCGGGAGAGGGTACGAGCAGTACTTC. Translation: CASSWGSGRGYEQYF.

V is TRBV18 and J is TRBJ1-1; 8 nucleotides line up with TRBD1. Germline V gene sequence: CDR1 KGHSH, CDR2 LQKENI. The CDR3 contains 16 residues. The trim removed 3 bases at V and 4 bases at J, leaving 10 bases unmatched. The CDR3 DNA follows: TGTGCCAGCTCACCCGGAACAGGGGGAGGGGGCACTGAAGCTTTCTTT. Residues: CASSPGTGGGGTEAFF.

This clone turned up a few times. The chain recombines TRBV7-4 with TRBJ2-7; tentatively, D is TRBD2 (5 bases). The CDR3 runs to 13 residues. The germline V gene has CDR1 SGHVT and CDR2 SQSDAQ. With 5 bases removed from V and 5 bases from J, the gap between germline ends came to 13 bases. CDR3: CASSLWGDDEQYF. The CDR3 DNA is TGTGCCAGCAGCCTATGGGGAGACGACGAGCAGTACTTC.

As DNA, the CDR3 is TGTGCCAGCGGCACTACTCCGAACGGGAAGACCCAGTACTTC. Translation: CASGTTPNGKTQYF. This rearrangement joins TRBV6-8 to TRBJ2-5, with D perhaps TRBD2 (5 bases). The V gene's germline CDR1 is MNHGY and CDR2 SAAAGT. CDR3 length: 14 amino acids. V gave up 8 bases and J gave up 6 bases, with 19 bases separating them.

This chain joins TRBV11-3 and TRBJ2-5; 15 positions agree with TRBD2. Unmatched junction bases numbered 7, after V lost 3 bases and J lost 5 bases. CDR1 and CDR2 from the germline V gene are SGHNT and YENEEA. The CDR3 sequence is 17 residues long. The DNA of the CDR3 is TGTGCCAGCAGCTTTCAAGGACTAGCGGGAGGGCCGGAGACCCAGTACTTC. It yields the protein CASSFQGLAGGPETQYF.

This clone has a count of ten or more. The chain has TRBV11-3 and TRBJ2-3; 14 positions agree with TRBD2. The CDR3 contains 17 residues. J was trimmed by 5 bases and V by 6 bases; bases with no gene match: 10. Germline assignment: CDR1 SGHNT and CDR2 YENEEA. The CDR3 region has the DNA TGTGCCAGCAGAATTCCGGGACTAGCGGGGGAAAAAGATACGCAGTATTTT. Protein: CASRIPGLAGEKDTQYF.

This chain uses TRBV11-3 with TRBJ1-1, with D unresolved. This CDR3 contains 14 residues. The V gene lost 5 bases and the J gene lost 4 bases, with 14 bases spanning the gap. Germline-derived CDR1 and CDR2 are SGHNT and YENEEA. The chain's CDR3 is CASSLYMGITEAFF. The CDR3 nucleotides are TGTGCCAGCAGCCTTTATATGGGGATCACTGAAGCTTTCTTT.

This clone was recorded a few times. The DNA for the CDR3 is TGTGCCAGCAGAACGGGCCCCCCCTACGAGCAGTACTTC. Translated, it gives CASRTGPPYEQYF. The chain joins TRBV6-8 to TRBJ2-7; D is unresolved. The CDR3 runs to 13 residues. Looked up from germline, CDR1 is MNHGY and CDR2 is SAAAGT. V lost 6 bases, J lost 2 bases, and 11 bases lay in between.

This clone has just a few counts. This chain connects TRBV9 to TRBJ1-1; 9 nucleotides match TRBD1. The germline V gene has CDR1 SGDLS and CDR2 YYNGEE. There are 13 residues in the CDR3. J gave up 4 bases and V 5 bases, and 3 bases lay outside the gene matches. CDR3 protein: CASSGDRVTEAFF. In DNA, the CDR3 is TGTGCCAGCAGTGGGGACAGGGTCACTGAAGCTTTCTTT.

This clone qualifies as medium-sized. The genes are TRBV6-8 and TRBJ2-1; D is perhaps TRBD1 (6 bases). The CDR3 has 13 amino acids. Germline V gene lookup returns CDR1 MNHGY and CDR2 SAAAGT. The V and J ends lost 0 bases and 7 bases respectively, with 7 bases between them. The CDR3 DNA reads TGTGCCAGCAGTTACTCGAGGGGGAATGAGCAGTTCTTC. Protein product: CASSYSRGNEQFF.